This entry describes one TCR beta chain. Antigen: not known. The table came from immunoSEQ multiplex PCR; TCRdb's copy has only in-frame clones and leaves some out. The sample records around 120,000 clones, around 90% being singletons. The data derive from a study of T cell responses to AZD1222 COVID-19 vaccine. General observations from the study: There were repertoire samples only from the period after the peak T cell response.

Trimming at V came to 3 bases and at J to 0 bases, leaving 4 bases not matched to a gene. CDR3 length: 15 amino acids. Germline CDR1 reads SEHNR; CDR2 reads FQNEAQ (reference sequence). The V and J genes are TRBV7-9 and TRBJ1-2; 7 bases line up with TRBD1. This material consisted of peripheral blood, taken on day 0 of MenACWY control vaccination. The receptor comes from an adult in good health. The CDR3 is CASSFTGEPNYGYTF. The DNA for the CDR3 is TGTGCCAGCAGCTTCACAGGGGAACCTAACTATGGCTACACCTTC.